The TCR beta chain described here comes from a study of shared clonotypes between healthy human individuals. About the research overall: A donor's plate count was three for CD4 naive and three for CD4 memory; CD8 naive had two and CD8 memory one.

Of note for this clone: Its specificity is unknown.

General observations from the study: The authors expected sequencing depth to affect clonotype sharing among donors. Shared across a few donors were around 5% of the naive CD4 clonotypes. The generation probabilities recorded for non-shared clonotypes fell below those of clonotypes shared by all four donors.

TCRdb keeps only in-frame clones here, not all; method: immunoSEQ multiplex PCR. The data hold 2 million or so clones, with 90% to 95% observed a single time. Germline CDR1 is MGHRA and CDR2 is YSYEKL. V gave up 3 bases and J gave up 9 bases; unmatched junction bases: 8. The CDR3 runs to 14 residues. The receptor comes from a young man in good health. Sequencing was performed on naive CD4+ T cells sorted from blood. Indicated subset: CD45RA+ positively selected. The rearrangement uses TRBV4-1 and TRBJ2-3; TRBD2 agrees at 8 bases. The CDR3 bases are TGCGCCAGCAGCCAGCCCTTAGAGCGGGAGACGCAGTATTTT. Translated: CASSQPLERETQYF.